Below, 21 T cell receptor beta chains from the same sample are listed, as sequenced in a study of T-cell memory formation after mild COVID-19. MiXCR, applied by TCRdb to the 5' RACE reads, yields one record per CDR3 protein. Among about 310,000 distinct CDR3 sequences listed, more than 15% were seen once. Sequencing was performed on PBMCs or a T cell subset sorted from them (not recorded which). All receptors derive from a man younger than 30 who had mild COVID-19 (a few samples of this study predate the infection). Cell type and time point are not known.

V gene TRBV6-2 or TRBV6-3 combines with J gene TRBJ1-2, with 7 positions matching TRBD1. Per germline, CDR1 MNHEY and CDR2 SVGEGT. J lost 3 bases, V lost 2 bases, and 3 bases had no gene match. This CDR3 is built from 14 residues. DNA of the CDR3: TGTGCCAGCAGTTACCTGGGACAGTACTATGGCTACACCTTC. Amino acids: CASSYLGQYYGYTF.

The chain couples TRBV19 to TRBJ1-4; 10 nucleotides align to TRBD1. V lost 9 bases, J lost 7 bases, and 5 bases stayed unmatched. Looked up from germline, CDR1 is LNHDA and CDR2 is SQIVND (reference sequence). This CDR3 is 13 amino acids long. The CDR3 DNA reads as TGTGCCAGCACGACAGGGGGCTTTGAAAAACTGTTTTTT. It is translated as CASTTGGFEKLFF.

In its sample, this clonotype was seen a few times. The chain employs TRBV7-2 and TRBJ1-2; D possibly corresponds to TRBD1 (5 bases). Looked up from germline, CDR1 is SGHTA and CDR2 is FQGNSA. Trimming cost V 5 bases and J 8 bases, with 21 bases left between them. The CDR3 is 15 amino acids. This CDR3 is CASSNTYSGRNGYTF. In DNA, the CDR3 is TGTGCCAGCAGCAATACCTATTCAGGGAGGAACGGCTACACCTTC.

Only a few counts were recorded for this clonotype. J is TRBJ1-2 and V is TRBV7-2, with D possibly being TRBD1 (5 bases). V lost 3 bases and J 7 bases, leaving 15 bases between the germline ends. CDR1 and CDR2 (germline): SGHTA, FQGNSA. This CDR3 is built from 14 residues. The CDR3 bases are TGTGCCAGCAGCTTCTCCACGGGGGAGGGTGGCTACACCTTC. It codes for CASSFSTGEGGYTF.

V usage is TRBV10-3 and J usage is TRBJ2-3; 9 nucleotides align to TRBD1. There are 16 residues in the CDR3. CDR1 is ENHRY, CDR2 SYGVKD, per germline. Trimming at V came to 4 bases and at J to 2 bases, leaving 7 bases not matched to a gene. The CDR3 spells CAISGWTGEATDTQYF. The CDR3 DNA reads TGTGCCATCAGTGGATGGACAGGGGAGGCCACAGATACGCAGTATTTT.

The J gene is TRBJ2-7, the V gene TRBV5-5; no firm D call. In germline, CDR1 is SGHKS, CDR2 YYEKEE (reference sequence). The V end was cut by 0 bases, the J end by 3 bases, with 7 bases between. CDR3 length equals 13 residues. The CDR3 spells CASSLGVDYEQYV. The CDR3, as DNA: TGTGCCAGCAGCTTGGGGGTCGACTACGAGCAGTACGTC.

CDR3 sequence: CASSLWEFEAFF. CDR3 sequence (DNA): TGTGCCAGCAGTTTGTGGGAATTTGAAGCTTTCTTT. The chain is built from TRBV12-3 or TRBV12-4 and TRBJ1-1, with D unresolved. The CDR3 length is 12 residues. V lost 3 bases and J lost 7, with 9 bases in between.

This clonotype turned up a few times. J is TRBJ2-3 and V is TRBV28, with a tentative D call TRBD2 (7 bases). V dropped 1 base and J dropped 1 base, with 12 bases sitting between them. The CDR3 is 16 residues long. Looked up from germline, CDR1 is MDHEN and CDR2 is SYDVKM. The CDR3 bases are TGTGCCAGCAGTTTATTTAGGGGGGGACGCACAGATACGCAGTATTTT. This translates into CASSLFRGGRTDTQYF.

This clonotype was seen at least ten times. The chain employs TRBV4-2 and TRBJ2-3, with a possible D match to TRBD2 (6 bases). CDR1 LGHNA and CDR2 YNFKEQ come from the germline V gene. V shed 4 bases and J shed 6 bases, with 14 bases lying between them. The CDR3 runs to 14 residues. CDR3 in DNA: TGTGCCAGCAGCCGGGACCTAGGGAGGGATACGCAGTATTTT. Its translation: CASSRDLGRDTQYF.

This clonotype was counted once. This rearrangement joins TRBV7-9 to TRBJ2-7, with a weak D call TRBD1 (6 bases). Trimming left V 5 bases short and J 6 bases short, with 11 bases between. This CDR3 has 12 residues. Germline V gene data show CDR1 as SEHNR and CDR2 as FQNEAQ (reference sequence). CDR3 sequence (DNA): TGTGCCAGCAGCCCAGGGGCCCTCGAGCAGTACTTC. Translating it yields CASSPGALEQYF.

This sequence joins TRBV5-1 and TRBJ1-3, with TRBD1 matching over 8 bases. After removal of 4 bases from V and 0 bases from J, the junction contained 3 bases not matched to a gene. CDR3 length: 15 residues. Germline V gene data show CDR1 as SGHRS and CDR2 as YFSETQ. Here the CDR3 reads CASSLQGDSGNTIYF. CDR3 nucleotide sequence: TGCGCCAGCAGCCTACAGGGGGACTCTGGAAACACCATATATTTT. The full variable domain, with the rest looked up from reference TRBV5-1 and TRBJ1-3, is KAGVTQTPRYLIKTRGQQVTLSCSPISGHRSVSWYQQTPGQGLQFLFEYFSETQRNKGNFPGRFSGRQFSNSRSEMNVSTLELGDSALYLCASSLQGDSGNTIYFGEGSWLTVV.

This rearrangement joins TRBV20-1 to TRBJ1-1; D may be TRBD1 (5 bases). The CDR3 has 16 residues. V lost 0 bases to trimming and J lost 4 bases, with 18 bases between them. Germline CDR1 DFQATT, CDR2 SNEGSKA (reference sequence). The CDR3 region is CSARDLRGFSGTEAFF. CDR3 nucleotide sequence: TGCAGTGCTAGAGATCTGAGGGGCTTCAGTGGCACTGAAGCTTTCTTT.

The CDR3, as DNA: TGCAGCGTACGCCCGGGATTTAAGTCCTACGAGCAGTACTTC. Translation: CSVRPGFKSYEQYF. The chain is built from TRBV29-1 and TRBJ2-7, with a tentative D call TRBD2 (5 bases). The germline V gene encodes CDR1 SQVTM and CDR2 ANQGSEA. This CDR3 has 14 residues. V lost 6 bases, J lost 1 base, and 16 bases lay in between.

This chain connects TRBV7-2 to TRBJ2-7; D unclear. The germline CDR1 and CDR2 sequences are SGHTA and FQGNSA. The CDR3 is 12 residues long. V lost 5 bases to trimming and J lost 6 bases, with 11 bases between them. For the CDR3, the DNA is TGTGCCAGCAGCCTAGATTATCTCGAGCAGTACGTC. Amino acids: CASSLDYLEQYV.

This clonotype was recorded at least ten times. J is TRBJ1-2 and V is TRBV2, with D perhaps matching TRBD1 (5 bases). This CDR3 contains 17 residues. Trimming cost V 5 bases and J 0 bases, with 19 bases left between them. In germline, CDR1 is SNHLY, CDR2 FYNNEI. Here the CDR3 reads CASSPLGGTKANYGYTF. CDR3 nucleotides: TGTGCCAGCAGTCCCCTTGGTGGGACCAAAGCTAACTATGGCTACACCTTC.

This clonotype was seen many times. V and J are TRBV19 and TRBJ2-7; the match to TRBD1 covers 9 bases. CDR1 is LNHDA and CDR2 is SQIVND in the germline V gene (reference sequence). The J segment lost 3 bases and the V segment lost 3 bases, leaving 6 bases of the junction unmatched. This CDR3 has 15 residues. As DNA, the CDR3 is TGTGCCAGTAGTATTTACAGGGGGCAACTCTACGAGCAGTACTTC. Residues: CASSIYRGQLYEQYF.

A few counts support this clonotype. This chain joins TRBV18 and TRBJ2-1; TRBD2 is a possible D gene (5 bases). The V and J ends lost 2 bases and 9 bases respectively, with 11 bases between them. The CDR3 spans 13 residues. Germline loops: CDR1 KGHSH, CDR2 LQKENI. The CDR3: CASSPVFAGEQFF. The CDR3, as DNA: TGTGCCAGCTCACCAGTGTTTGCGGGTGAGCAGTTCTTC. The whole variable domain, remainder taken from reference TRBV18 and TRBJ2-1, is NAGVMQNPRHLVRRRGQEARLRCSPMKGHSHVYWYRQLPEEGLKFMVYLQKENIIDESGMPKERFSAEFPKEGPSILRIQQVVRGDSAAYFCASSPVFAGEQFFGPGTRLTVL.

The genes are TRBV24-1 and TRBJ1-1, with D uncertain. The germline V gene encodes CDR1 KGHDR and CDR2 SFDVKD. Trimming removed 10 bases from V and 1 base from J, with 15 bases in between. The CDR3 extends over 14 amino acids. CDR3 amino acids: CATNDGPTNTEAFF. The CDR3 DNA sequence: TGTGCCACGAACGATGGCCCAACGAACACTGAAGCTTTCTTT.

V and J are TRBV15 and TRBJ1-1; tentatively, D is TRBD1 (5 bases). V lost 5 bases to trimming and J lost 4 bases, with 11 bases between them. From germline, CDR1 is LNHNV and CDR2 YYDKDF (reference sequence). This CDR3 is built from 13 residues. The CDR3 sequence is CATSGAGGTEAFF. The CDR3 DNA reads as TGTGCCACCAGCGGGGCCGGGGGCACTGAAGCTTTCTTT.

CDR3 region: CAISENAGVGYTF. The CDR3 DNA reads as TGTGCCATCAGTGAGAACGCAGGGGTGGGCTACACCTTC. The V and J genes are TRBV10-3 and TRBJ1-2; D is perhaps TRBD1 (6 bases). CDR1 is ENHRY and CDR2 is SYGVKD in the germline V gene. Between the trimmed V and J ends, which lost 2 bases and 8 bases, there was a span of 12 bases. This CDR3 comprises 13 residues.

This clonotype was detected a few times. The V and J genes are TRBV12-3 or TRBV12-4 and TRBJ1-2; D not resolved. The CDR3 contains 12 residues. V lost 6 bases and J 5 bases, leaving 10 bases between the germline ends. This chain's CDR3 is CASSGRIYGYTF. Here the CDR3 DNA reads TGTGCCAGCAGCGGACGGATTTATGGCTACACCTTC.